These 15 T cell receptor beta chains share one sample of origin, sequenced in a study of blood T cell repertoires in COVID-19. Profiling relied on immunoSEQ multiplex PCR, and the TCRdb table lists in-frame clones only, not all of them. The sample records under 350,000 clones, 85% to 90% being singletons. Sequenced input: PBMCs or T cells enriched from blood (not recorded which). These receptors were obtained from a woman aged 60-70 years who had recovered from COVID-19.

This clone was counted once. The chain uses TRBV28 and TRBJ1-2, with 9 positions matching TRBD1. Germline trimming cut 0 bases from V and 5 bases from J; bases unmatched to any gene: 10. CDR1 and CDR2 from the germline V gene are MDHEN and SYDVKM. The CDR3 has 17 residues. This chain's CDR3 is CASSLWGDRAVIYGYTF. In DNA form, the CDR3 reads TGTGCCAGCAGTTTATGGGGGGACAGGGCGGTAATTTATGGCTACACCTTC.

V gene TRBV5-1 combines with J gene TRBJ2-5, with 11 bases matching TRBD2. This CDR3 has 14 amino acids. CDR1 is SGHRS and CDR2 is YFSETQ in the germline V gene. The ends lost 4 bases at V and 4 bases at J; junction bases unmatched: 3. The CDR3 loop is CASSRLAGGETQYF. Written as DNA, the CDR3 is TGCGCCAGCAGCAGGCTAGCGGGAGGAGAGACCCAGTACTTC.

This chain joins TRBV29-1 and TRBJ2-1; 9 bases are shared with TRBD1. V shed 5 bases, J shed 6 bases, and the junction held 8 bases outside the gene matches. The CDR3 extends over 14 amino acids. Germline V gene lookup returns CDR1 SQVTM and CDR2 ANQGSEA. Written as DNA, the CDR3 is TGCAGCGTTCGCCGGGGACAGGGCACCAATGAGCAGTTCTTC. This translates into CSVRRGQGTNEQFF.

The genes are TRBV28 and TRBJ2-7; D is undetermined. The CDR3 has 12 amino acids. Germline V CDR1 and CDR2: MDHEN, SYDVKM. V lost 3 bases to trimming and J lost 2 bases, with 5 bases between them. The CDR3 bases are TGTGCCAGCAGTTTGGGCACCTACGAGCAGTACTTC. This codes for CASSLGTYEQYF.

The CDR3 is CASSSTGTGGRGYTF. The DNA for the CDR3 is TGTGCCAGCAGTTCCACCGGGACAGGCGGACGCGGCTACACCTTC. This chain joins TRBV28 and TRBJ1-2, with 8 bases aligning to TRBD1. CDR3 length: 15 amino acids. J gave up 8 bases and V 4 bases, and 12 bases lay outside the gene matches. In germline, CDR1 is MDHEN, CDR2 SYDVKM.

The chain employs TRBV2 and TRBJ1-2; unclear D gene. V dropped 4 bases and J dropped 8 bases, with 11 bases sitting between them. This CDR3 has 12 residues. Germline CDR1 SNHLY, CDR2 FYNNEI. In nucleotides, the CDR3 is TGTGCCAGCAGTGCGTCCCCGGTCGGCTACACCTTC. Its translation is CASSASPVGYTF.

V usage is TRBV19 and J usage is TRBJ1-2; tentatively, D is TRBD1 (5 bases). V gave up 8 bases and J gave up 7 bases, with 17 bases separating them. The germline V gene has CDR1 LNHDA and CDR2 SQIVND (reference sequence). This CDR3 is built from 13 residues. The CDR3 region is CASSPSQGSGYTF. As DNA, the CDR3 is TGTGCCAGTTCCCCGTCCCAGGGCTCTGGCTACACCTTC.

This sequence joins TRBV5-4 and TRBJ2-2; D uncertain. Trimming removed 4 bases at V and 6 bases at J, with 19 bases between. CDR3 length equals 16 residues. The germline V gene has CDR1 SGHNT and CDR2 YYREEE (reference sequence). The CDR3 here is CASSPATARSSGELFF. CDR3 bases: TGTGCCAGCAGCCCCGCGACTGCTAGGTCATCCGGGGAGCTGTTTTTT.

J is TRBJ1-2 and V is TRBV4-1, with a weak D call TRBD1 (5 bases). This CDR3 spans 13 amino acids. CDR1 MGHRA and CDR2 YSYEKL come from the germline V gene. V dropped 5 bases and J dropped 10 bases, with 17 bases sitting between them. CDR3 in DNA: TGCGCCAGCAGCGCCACCGGGACTCGTTTCTACACCTTC. Its translation: CASSATGTRFYTF.

V gene TRBV7-9 combines with J gene TRBJ1-2, with TRBD1 matching over 8 bases. With V trimmed by 6 bases and J by 5 bases, 8 bases remained unmatched. This CDR3 comprises 14 residues. Germline CDR1 is SEHNR and CDR2 is FQNEAQ (reference sequence). The CDR3 DNA follows: TGTGCCAGCAGTTCAATGGGGACAGGTTATGGCTACACCTTC. Amino acids: CASSSMGTGYGYTF.

A remark on this clone: Other DNA sequences in the sample encode the same CDR3. The chain employs TRBV5-4 and TRBJ2-5, with TRBD2 matching over 10 bases. This CDR3 is 14 amino acids long. The ends lost 2 bases at V and 5 bases at J; junction bases unmatched: 3. CDR1 and CDR2 from the germline V gene are SGHNT and YYREEE (reference sequence). The CDR3 sequence: CASSLAGGSETQYF. The CDR3 region has the DNA TGTGCCAGCAGCTTAGCGGGAGGGTCCGAGACCCAGTACTTC.

The V and J genes are TRBV9 and TRBJ2-1; possible D gene TRBD2, 6 bases. Germline CDR1 and CDR2: SGDLS and YYNGEE. The CDR3 is made up of 14 amino acids. Between the trimmed V and J ends, which lost 2 bases and 5 bases, there was a span of 11 bases. The CDR3 DNA is TGTGCCAGCAGCGTTGACCCTAGCGACAATGAGCAGTTCTTC. As protein: CASSVDPSDNEQFF.

The chain couples TRBV28 to TRBJ1-5, with 11 bases identical to TRBD1. The CDR3 has 16 residues. Germline lookup yields CDR1 MDHEN and CDR2 SYDVKM. Unmatched junction bases numbered 6, after V lost 6 bases and J lost 2 bases. CDR3 protein: CASRWDRGFRNQPQHF. The CDR3, as DNA: TGTGCCAGCAGGTGGGACAGGGGGTTTCGCAATCAGCCCCAGCATTTT. The variable domain in full, with the rest retrieved from reference TRBV28 and TRBJ1-5, is DVKVTQSSRYLVKRTGEKVFLECVQDMDHENMFWYRQDPGLGLRLIYFSYDVKMKEKGDIPEGYSVSREKKERFSLILESASTNQTSMYLCASRWDRGFRNQPQHFGDGTRLSIL.

This clone turned up a few times. V is TRBV7-9 and J is TRBJ2-7; 9 bases are shared with TRBD1. V was clipped by 1 base and J by 1 base; unmatched bases: 2. The CDR3 runs 15 residues. Germline values: CDR1 SEHNR, CDR2 FQNEAQ (reference sequence). The CDR3 here is CASSLVGTGSYEQYF. DNA for the CDR3: TGTGCCAGCAGCTTAGTTGGGACAGGGTCCTACGAGCAGTACTTC.

A single count supports this clone. The J gene is TRBJ1-4, the V gene TRBV28; TRBD1 might be the D (5 bases). This CDR3 has 14 residues. In germline, CDR1 is MDHEN, CDR2 SYDVKM. V gave up 2 bases and J gave up 5 bases, with 9 bases separating them. The DNA of the CDR3 is TGTGCCAGCAGTTTAGGGGGGATGAATGAAAAACTGTTTTTT. This sequence encodes CASSLGGMNEKLFF. Full variable domain (remainder filled in from reference TRBV28 and TRBJ1-4): DVKVTQSSRYLVKRTGEKVFLECVQDMDHENMFWYRQDPGLGLRLIYFSYDVKMKEKGDIPEGYSVSREKKERFSLILESASTNQTSMYLCASSLGGMNEKLFFGSGTQLSVL.